The clone carrying this T cell receptor beta chain showed up just a few times. The data originate from a study of technical replicates of blood from a handful of donors. The CDR3 spans 15 residues. CDR1 PRHDT and CDR2 FYEKMQ come from the germline V gene (reference sequence). Unmatched junction bases numbered 11, after V lost 5 bases and J lost 9 bases. Only in-frame clones appear in the TCRdb table, and some are missing; sequencing was by immunoSEQ multiplex PCR. The sample contains over 55,000 clones, roughly 89% of which appear only once. The receptor was derived from a human donor in good health. Some clones in this sample may be carry-over from other donors' samples. Source material: PBMCs. The rearrangement links TRBV13 to TRBJ2-1; TRBD1 matches at 9 bases. CDR3 nucleotide sequence: TGTGCCAGCAGCATTGAGGGACAGGGCACAAGTGAGCAGTTCTTC. This codes for CASSIEGQGTSEQFF. Full variable domain (outside the CDR3, taken from reference TRBV13 and TRBJ2-1): AAGVIQSPRHLIKEKRETATLKCYPIPRHDTVYWYQQGPGQDPQFLISFYEKMQSDKGSIPDRFSAQQFSDYHSELNMSSLELGDSALYFCASSIEGQGTSEQFFGPGTRLTVL.